This section outlines one TCR beta chain sequence together with its context. Its antigen is still unknown. Unique molecular identifiers were present on the cDNA, which also gained a universal primer site by template switching. TCRdb fed the 5' RACE reads into MiXCR, producing one record per CDR3 protein. The table includes more than 1.5 million distinct CDR3 sequences, under 35% detected once. The data originate from a study of identical twins. General study points: The models gave estimates that fell short of the out-of-frame TCR alpha sharing seen in monozygotic twins. Cord blood beta clonotypes that were abundant carried fewer insertions, and memory repertoires showed no such trend.

The CDR3 totals 12 residues. The V and J ends lost 9 bases and 1 base respectively, with 9 bases between them. Germline V gives CDR1 LNHNV, CDR2 YYDKDF (reference sequence). Sequenced material: cord blood. V is TRBV15 and J is TRBJ1-1, with no clear D. The source of this sequence is a newborn girl in good health. Here the CDR3 DNA reads TGTGCCACTCAAAGGACGAACACTGAAGCTTTCTTT. Encoded protein: CATQRTNTEAFF.